This T cell receptor (beta chain) was obtained from a study of OX40 agonist ivuxolimab in advanced cancers. Overall study context: Patient treatment consisted of intravenous ivuxolimab administration every 2 weeks at 0.01 to 10 mg/kg. Findings and limits, study-wide: At doses 0.1 to 3.0 mg/kg, CD4+ and CD8+ clones expanded. Also showing low normalized T-cell clonal expansion were some of the nonresponders. On average, a greater number of expanded clones characterised CD8+ T cells relative to CD4+.

Method: immunoSEQ multiplex PCR; TCRdb's copy keeps in-frame clones and lacks some. This sample has fewer than 95,000 clones, with around nine tenths found just once. With respect to this clone: Its antigen is as yet unknown. Within the sample, other DNA sequences also encode this same CDR3.

The CDR3 length is 16 residues. The V gene end was trimmed by 3 bases and the J gene end by 0 bases; junction bases not matched to a gene: 8. Germline-derived CDR1 and CDR2 are SGHDT and YYEEEE. The material sequenced was CD4+ or CD8+ T cells sorted from blood, taken in a trial of the OX40 agonist ivuxolimab. The chain employs TRBV5-6 and TRBJ1-1; 7 bases are shared with TRBD1. This TCR was recovered from an adult with an advanced solid tumor such as melanoma, head and neck, liver or kidney cancer. CDR3 sequence: CASSSSGTVMNTEAFF. CDR3 bases: TGTGCCAGCAGCTCATCCGGGACAGTGATGAACACTGAAGCTTTCTTT.